This T cell receptor (beta chain) was observed in a study of blood T cells in healthy people across ages. Findings and caveats of the study: Long-lived donors exceeded aged donors in naive CD4+ cells and diversity.

Turning to this clonotype: The antigen is not known.

With a J-beta primer mix and a sample-barcoded 5' primer, a second PCR ran 7 to 11 cycles. Each cDNA was tagged by a template-switch adaptor containing 12 random nucleotides. From the 5' RACE reads, TCRdb called clonotypes with MiXCR, one entry per CDR3 protein. This table holds 700,000 to 1,000,000 distinct CDR3 sequences, around 45% found once. CDR3 length: 16 amino acids. V lost 3 bases to trimming and J lost 7 bases; unmatched junction nucleotides: 7. The V and J genes are TRBV12-3 or TRBV12-4 and TRBJ2-1; TRBD2 matches at 12 bases. The receptor was derived from a man aged 55 to 70 in good health. The sample consisted of blood. The CDR3 nucleotides read TGTGCCAGCAGTTTTAGGCCTAGCGGGGGGGCAAATGAGCAGTTCTTC. It encodes CASSFRPSGGANEQFF.